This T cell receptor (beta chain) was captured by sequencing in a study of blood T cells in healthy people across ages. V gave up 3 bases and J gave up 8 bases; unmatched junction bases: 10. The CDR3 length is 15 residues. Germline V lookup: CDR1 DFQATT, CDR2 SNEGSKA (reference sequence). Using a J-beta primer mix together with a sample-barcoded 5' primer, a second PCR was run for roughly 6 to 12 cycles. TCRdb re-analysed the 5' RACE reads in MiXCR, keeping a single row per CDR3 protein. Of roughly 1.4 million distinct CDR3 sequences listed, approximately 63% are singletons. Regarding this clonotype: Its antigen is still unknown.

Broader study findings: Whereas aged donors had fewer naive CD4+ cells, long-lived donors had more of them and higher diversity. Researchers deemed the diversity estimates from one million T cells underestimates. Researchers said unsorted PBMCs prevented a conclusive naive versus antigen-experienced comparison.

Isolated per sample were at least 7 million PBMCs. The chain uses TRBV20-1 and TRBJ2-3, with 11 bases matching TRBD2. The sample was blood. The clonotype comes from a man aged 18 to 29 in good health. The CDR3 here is CSARDETSGAPTQYF. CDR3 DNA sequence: TGCAGTGCTAGGGACGAGACTAGCGGGGCCCCTACGCAGTATTTT.